One and the same sample provided the 14 T cell receptor beta chains below, sequenced in a study of Graves' ophthalmopathy and Graves' hyperthyroidism. RNA served as the template for amplifying TCR beta CDR3 regions. Second-round multiplex PCR came after a first-round RT-PCR that employed HTBI primers. Using its own MiXCR run on the multiplex PCR reads, TCRdb lists one record per CDR3 protein. The table includes 650,000 to 900,000 distinct CDR3 sequences, around 40% detected once. The sequenced material came from peripheral blood. The origin of the receptors is an adult man with Graves' ophthalmopathy.

This clonotype was found a few times. The rearrangement uses TRBV7-2 and TRBJ1-1; D unclear. Germline V gene sequence: CDR1 SGHTA, CDR2 FQGNSA. The length of the CDR3 is 8 residues. The V end lost 0 bases, the J end lost 13 bases, and 0 bases lay between the germline ends. CDR3 residues: CASSLAFF. The CDR3 DNA sequence: TGTGCCAGCAGCTTAGCTTTCTTT.

This clonotype was seen a few times. The rearrangement links TRBV20-1 to TRBJ1-1; weak D call: TRBD1 (6 bases). CDR1 is DFQATT, CDR2 SNEGSKA, per germline (reference sequence). The CDR3 runs 14 residues. Deletions cut 4 bases from V and 4 bases from J, with 16 bases between. The DNA for the CDR3 is TGCAGTGCTAAGTCGGGCAGGGGCCGCACTGAAGCTTTCTTT. Residues: CSAKSGRGRTEAFF.

The gene calls are TRBV7-8 and TRBJ2-7, with 12 bases matching TRBD1. The V and J ends lost 5 bases and 5 bases, in that order; junction bases with no gene match: 7. The germline CDR1 and CDR2 sequences are SGHVS and FQNEAQ. The CDR3 runs to 15 residues. CDR3 loop: CASSPSGTGGDEQYF. The CDR3 DNA follows: TGTGCCAGCAGCCCGAGCGGGACAGGGGGCGACGAGCAGTACTTC.

V is TRBV29-1 and J is TRBJ2-5, with 9 positions matching TRBD1. Germline loops: CDR1 SQVTM, CDR2 ANQGSEA. Trimming cost V 6 bases and J 6 bases; bases outside gene matches: 5. This CDR3 has 12 residues. The CDR3 DNA sequence: TGCAGCGTGTCGGGACAGGGAAAGACCCAGTACTTC. Its protein is CSVSGQGKTQYF.

The rearrangement uses TRBV5-1 and TRBJ1-1; the D is unclear. Germline V lookup: CDR1 SGHRS, CDR2 YFSETQ. The CDR3 is 13 amino acids. Between the trimmed V and J ends, which lost 0 bases and 6 bases, there was a span of 9 bases. In nucleotides, the CDR3 is TGCGCCAGCAGCTTGGGGTATGGGGCTGAAGCTTTCTTT. Translated: CASSLGYGAEAFF.

This sequence joins TRBV7-2 and TRBJ1-3, with TRBD1 identical over 7 bases. The V gene end was trimmed by 5 bases and the J gene end by 0 bases; junction bases not matched to a gene: 4. CDR3 length: 15 amino acids. Germline CDR1 and CDR2: SGHTA and FQGNSA. The CDR3 protein is CASSLWTGSGNTIYF. The CDR3, as DNA: TGTGCCAGCAGCCTTTGGACAGGCTCTGGAAACACCATATATTTT.

In its sample, this clonotype was seen a few times. The rearrangement links TRBV7-8 to TRBJ1-3, with no clear D. Trimming took 5 bases from V and 0 from J, leaving 17 bases between them. This CDR3 has 17 amino acids. CDR1 is SGHVS, CDR2 FQNEAQ, per germline. CDR3 protein: CASSAIGPGRSGNTIYF. CDR3 sequence (DNA): TGTGCCAGCAGCGCGATTGGCCCGGGCCGCTCTGGAAACACCATATATTTT.

The V gene is TRBV20-1, the J gene TRBJ1-6; no firm D call. This CDR3 has 16 residues. The ends were cut back, 6 bases at V and 1 base at J, with 16 bases in the middle. Germline CDR1 DFQATT, CDR2 SNEGSKA (reference sequence). The CDR3 sequence is CSAEDAASSYNSPLHF. As DNA, the CDR3 is TGCAGTGCAGAGGACGCAGCTTCGTCCTATAATTCACCCCTCCACTTT.

Note on this clonotype: One end of the junction fails to match germline, which may point to a read error. This chain joins TRBV29-1 and TRBJ2-5; weak D call: TRBD2 (6 bases). The germline V gene has CDR1 SQVTM and CDR2 ANQGSEA. The CDR3 has 9 residues. The DNA for the CDR3 is TGCAGCGGCCGTGGGGGGAGCTTCTTC. Translating it yields CSGRGGSFF.

The chain carries TRBV9 and TRBJ2-2, with 10 bases identical to TRBD2. This CDR3 spans 16 amino acids. Trimming took 2 bases from V and 6 from J; bases not matched to a gene: 7. Germline V gene sequence: CDR1 SGDLS, CDR2 YYNGEE. CDR3 loop: CASSVRPSGGPGELFF. The CDR3 DNA reads TGTGCCAGCAGCGTGCGGCCTAGCGGGGGTCCCGGGGAGCTGTTTTTT.

This clonotype was counted once. This clone may be a read error of a much larger clone one base away. This chain uses TRBV7-3 with TRBJ2-6, with 8 bases matching TRBD1. The germline V gene has CDR1 SGHTA and CDR2 FQGTGA. The CDR3 sequence is 18 residues long. The CDR3 region is CASSLKGQGLSGANVPTF. The CDR3 nucleotides read TGTGCCAGCAGCTTAAAAGGACAGGGACTTTCGGGGGCCAACGTCCCGACTTTC.

V is TRBV6-2 or TRBV6-3 and J is TRBJ1-1; D is unresolved. V shed 0 bases and J shed 7 bases, with 12 bases lying between them. Germline values: CDR1 MNHEY, CDR2 SVGEGT. This CDR3 has 14 residues. The CDR3 DNA is TGTGCCAGCAGTTACTCGAGGCCATCGAGTGAAGCTTTCTTT. It yields the protein CASSYSRPSSEAFF.

This chain joins TRBV19 and TRBJ1-1; D gene ambiguous. Germline CDR1 is LNHDA and CDR2 is SQIVND (reference sequence). V was pared by 1 base and J by 6 bases, with 12 bases between. The CDR3 runs to 14 residues. The CDR3 loop is CASSIGYERAEAFF. DNA of the CDR3: TGTGCCAGTAGTATAGGGTACGAACGGGCTGAAGCTTTCTTT.

In its sample, this clonotype was seen a few times. The chain employs TRBV6-5 and TRBJ2-7; 10 bases fit TRBD2. From germline, CDR1 is MNHEY and CDR2 SVGAGI. After removal of 5 bases from V and 3 bases from J, the junction contained 7 bases not matched to a gene. This CDR3 is 15 amino acids long. The CDR3 DNA sequence: TGTGCCAGCAGTCCTCAGCGGGAGGGCCTCTACGAGCAGTACTTC. Its protein product is CASSPQREGLYEQYF.